The T cell receptor beta chain under discussion was sequenced for a study of a mutant IDH1 vaccine in newly diagnosed glioma (dated by TCRdb to the early 2020s). About the investigation overall: Eight vaccinations were administered to patients in weeks 1, 3, 5, 7, 11, 15, 19 and 23, corresponding to visits V03 through V10. Vaccination was initiated 4-6 weeks after radiotherapy alone, or concurrently with temozolomide cycles in the chemotherapy-containing groups. Of the roughly 30 treated patients, around 62% were male and roughly 38% were female, and a mean age of roughly 41 years was recorded. Prior to enrollment, standard therapy consisting of radiotherapy alone, temozolomide alone, or radiochemotherapy with temozolomide had been administered to patients, with the combination being received by most patients. Peripheral blood was drawn at six visits: V03 (baseline), V05, V07, V10, V12 and V13. Longitudinal TCRB deep sequencing was done for 25 treated patients, wherever samples were available for exploratory analyses. What the research found in general, with its limitations: PBMC samples for TCRB deep sequencing were selected based on availability. The authors noted that analyses of patient blood samples could not be reproduced because of sample limitations. Pseudoprogression seemed to be unrelated to changes in the top peripheral T cell clonotypes found by TCRB sequencing. Vaccine-induced immune responses across multiple MHC alleles were detected in about 92% of patients.

Concerning this clone itself: Its antigen is still unknown. No much larger clonotype is one base removed from it; base qualities were not supplied.

The sample's time point label is to be understood as: week 5, during vaccination. A 20-mer mutant IDH1 peptide at 300 micrograms in Montanide made up each vaccine dose, which was injected subcutaneously together with topical imiquimod. Newly diagnosed WHO grade 3 or 4 IDH1-mutant astrocytomas showing loss of nuclear ATRX were present in the donors. The samples were drawn from NOA16, a multicentre, single-arm, open-label phase I trial in Germany that tested a mutant IDH1 peptide vaccine in humans for the first time. Genomic DNA for TCRB sequencing was extracted from EDTA blood using the DNeasy Blood and Tissue Kit. The germline V gene supplies CDR1 ENHRY and CDR2 SYGVKD. The CDR3, cysteine through phenylalanine, is 14 amino acids long. Only the CDR3 DNA stays, 42 bases, in frame from base 1. Trimming accounts for 6 bases at V and 5 bases at J, while the number of junction bases matched to no gene is 4.

Library preparation employed the immunoSEQ multiplex PCR assay. Rearranged TCR beta chain sequences were amplified with the hsTCRB Kit following the manufacturer's protocol. Sequencing of TCRB libraries was carried out on an Illumina MiSeq. The paper's data handling went like this. Demultiplexing, trimming and gene mapping were performed with the kit vendor's proprietary platform. The immuneACCESS repertoire file appears here via TCRdb, limited to in-frame rearrangements. These files lack a portion of the clones; in checked studies, under half of the deficit traces to unresolved V genes, and the cause of the others is not known. From that table come the V and J calls and clone size; the DNA was used to work out D and trimming. In this sample the table shows tens of thousands of clones, 91% of which occur a single time. Under 0.7% of the sample is taken by the ten largest.

The starting material was PBMCs, obtained from a glioma patient whose treatment included an IDH1 peptide vaccine. The sequence was obtained from a woman in her forties or fifties with glioma. This receptor chain uses TRBV10-3 and TRBJ1-5, and 10 bases in between align with TRBD1. The base sequence is TGTGCCATCAGATCCGGGACAGGGGATCAGCCCCAGCATTTT. The encoded protein is CAIRSGTGDQPQHF.